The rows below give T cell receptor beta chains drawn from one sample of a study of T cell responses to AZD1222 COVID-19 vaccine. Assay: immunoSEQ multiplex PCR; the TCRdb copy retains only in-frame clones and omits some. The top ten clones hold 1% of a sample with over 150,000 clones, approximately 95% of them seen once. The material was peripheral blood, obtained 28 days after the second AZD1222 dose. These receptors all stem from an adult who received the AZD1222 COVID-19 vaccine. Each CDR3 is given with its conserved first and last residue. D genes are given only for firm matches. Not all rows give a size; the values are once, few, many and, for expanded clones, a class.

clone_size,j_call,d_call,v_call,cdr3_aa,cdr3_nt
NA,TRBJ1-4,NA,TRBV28,CASGGSANEKLFF,TGTGCCTCCGGAGGCAGCGCTAATGAAAAACTGTTTTTT
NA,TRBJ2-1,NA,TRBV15,CATSRKDPTYNEQFF,TGTGCCACCAGCAGAAAAGACCCTACCTACAATGAGCAGTTCTTC
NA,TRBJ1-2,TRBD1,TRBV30,CAWSSGQAGYTF,TGTGCCTGGAGTAGTGGACAGGCCGGCTACACCTTC
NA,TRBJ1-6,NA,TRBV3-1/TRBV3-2,CASSQADSSPLHF,TGTGCCAGCAGCCAGGCGGACAGTTCACCCCTCCACTTT
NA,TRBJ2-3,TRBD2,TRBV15,CATSSSRGVDTQYF,TGTGCCACCAGCAGTTCGCGGGGGGTAGATACGCAGTATTTT
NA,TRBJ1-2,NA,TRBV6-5,CASRETGANYGYTF,TGTGCCAGCAGAGAGACAGGAGCTAACTATGGCTACACCTTC
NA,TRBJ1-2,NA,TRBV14,CASSRSPPGPYGYTF,TGTGCCAGCAGCCGAAGCCCTCCCGGGCCCTATGGCTACACCTTC
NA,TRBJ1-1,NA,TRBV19,CASSKRNTEAFF,TGTGCCAGTAGTAAGCGGAACACTGAAGCTTTCTTT
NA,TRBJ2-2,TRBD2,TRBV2,CASSATSGATGGLFF,TGTGCCAGCAGCGCGACTAGCGGGGCCACCGGGGGGCTGTTTTTT
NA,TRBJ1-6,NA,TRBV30,CAWSGQVSPLHF,TGTGCCTGGAGTGGACAGGTTTCACCCCTCCACTTT
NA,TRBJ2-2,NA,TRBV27,CASSPVTTGELFF,TGTGCCAGCAGCCCGGTGACCACCGGGGAGCTGTTTTTT
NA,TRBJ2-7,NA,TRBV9,CASSGTSSGYEQYF,TGTGCCAGCAGCGGAACTAGCAGTGGCTACGAGCAGTACTTC
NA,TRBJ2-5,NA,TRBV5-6,CASSGASGDLPQETQYF,TGTGCCAGCAGCGGGGCATCTGGGGACTTGCCTCAAGAGACCCAGTACTTC
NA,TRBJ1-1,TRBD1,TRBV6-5,CASSLEQGIEAFF,TGTGCCAGCAGTCTCGAACAGGGGATTGAAGCTTTCTTT
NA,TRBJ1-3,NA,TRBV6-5,CASSSGNSGNTIYF,TGTGCCAGCAGCTCAGGGAACTCTGGAAACACCATATATTTT
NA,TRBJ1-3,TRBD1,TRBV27,CASSLRQGAGNTIYF,TGTGCCAGCAGTTTACGACAGGGGGCCGGAAACACCATATATTTT
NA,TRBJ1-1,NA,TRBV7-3,CASSLIQEGEAFF,TGTGCCAGCAGCTTAATTCAGGAGGGGGAAGCTTTCTTT
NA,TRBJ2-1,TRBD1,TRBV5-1,CASSLEQGANNEQFF,TGCGCCAGCAGCTTGGAACAGGGGGCAAACAATGAGCAGTTCTTC
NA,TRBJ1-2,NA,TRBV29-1,CSVEVRGNYGYTF,TGCAGCGTCGAAGTAAGGGGAAACTATGGCTACACCTTC
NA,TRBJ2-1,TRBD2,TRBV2,CASSLGLAGAGGNEQFF,TGTGCCAGCAGTCTGGGACTAGCGGGGGCCGGGGGCAATGAGCAGTTCTTC
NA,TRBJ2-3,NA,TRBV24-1,CATSEDSTDTQYF,TGTGCCACCAGTGAGGACAGCACAGATACGCAGTATTTT
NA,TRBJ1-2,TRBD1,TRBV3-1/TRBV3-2,CASSQAGQGSAGGYTF,TGTGCCAGCAGCCAAGCGGGACAGGGGAGCGCTGGGGGCTACACCTTC
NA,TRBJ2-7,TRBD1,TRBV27,CASSEGQGATYEQYF,TGTGCCAGCAGCGAGGGACAGGGGGCGACCTACGAGCAGTACTTC
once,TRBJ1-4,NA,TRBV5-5,CASSITVMAEKLFF,TGTGCCAGCAGCATAACAGTTATGGCCGAAAAACTGTTTTTT
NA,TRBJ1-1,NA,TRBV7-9,CASSFGAGEAFF,TGTGCCAGCAGCTTCGGGGCGGGTGAAGCTTTCTTT
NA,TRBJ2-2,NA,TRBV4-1,CASSSHWPYGADTGELFF,TGCGCCAGCAGCTCCCACTGGCCGTACGGGGCAGACACCGGGGAGCTGTTTTTT
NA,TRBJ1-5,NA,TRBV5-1,CASSPVPGGQGNQPQHF,TGCGCCAGCAGCCCCGTACCGGGGGGCCAAGGCAATCAGCCCCAGCATTTT
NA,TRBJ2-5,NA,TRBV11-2,CASSLDRSWETQYF,TGTGCCAGCAGCTTAGATCGGAGCTGGGAGACCCAGTACTTC
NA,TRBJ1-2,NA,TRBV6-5,CASSYGRGTDGYTF,TGTGCCAGCAGTTATGGGCGGGGAACGGACGGCTACACCTTC